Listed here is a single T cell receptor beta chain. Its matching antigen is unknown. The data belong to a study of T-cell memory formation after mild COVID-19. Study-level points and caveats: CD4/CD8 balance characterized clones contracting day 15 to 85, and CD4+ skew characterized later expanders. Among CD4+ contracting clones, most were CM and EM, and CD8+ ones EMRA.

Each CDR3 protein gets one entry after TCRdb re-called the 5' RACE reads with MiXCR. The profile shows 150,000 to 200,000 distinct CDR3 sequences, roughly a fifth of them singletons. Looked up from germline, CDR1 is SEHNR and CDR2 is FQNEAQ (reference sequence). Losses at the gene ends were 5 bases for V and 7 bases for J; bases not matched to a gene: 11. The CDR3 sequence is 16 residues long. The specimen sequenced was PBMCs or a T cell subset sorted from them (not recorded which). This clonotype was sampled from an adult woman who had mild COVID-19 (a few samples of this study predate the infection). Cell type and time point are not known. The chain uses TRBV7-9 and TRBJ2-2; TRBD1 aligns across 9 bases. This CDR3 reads CASSPPGTGFVGELFF. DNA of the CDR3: TGTGCCAGCAGCCCTCCCGGGACAGGGTTTGTCGGGGAGCTGTTTTTT.